This TCR beta chain was captured in a study of T cell responses to AZD1222 COVID-19 vaccine. Study-level background: Both about-4-week and about-12-week second-dose recipients were combined.

Libraries were prepared by immunoSEQ multiplex PCR; TCRdb keeps only in-frame clonotypes and omits some of them. Of about 180,000 clones in the sample, more than 90% were seen once. CDR1 and CDR2 (germline): MNHEY, SVGAGI. CDR3 length equals 15 residues. The ends were cut back, 5 bases at V and 0 bases at J, with 10 bases in the middle. This clonotype originated in an adult in good health. The gene calls are TRBV6-5 and TRBJ1-4; possibly TRBD1 for D (5 bases). Here the sequenced sample was peripheral blood, taken on day 0 of AZD1222 vaccination. The DNA of the CDR3 is TGTGCCAGCAGTAGGGACTTTGCAACTAATGAAAAACTGTTTTTT. Encoded protein: CASSRDFATNEKLFF.